A selection of T cell receptor beta chains follows, all from one sample in a study of blood T cells in healthy people across ages. From the 5' RACE reads, TCRdb called clonotypes with MiXCR, one entry per CDR3 protein. The sample contains 550,000 to 700,000 distinct CDR3 sequences, 27% of which appear only once. The sequenced sample consisted of blood. The receptors here all came from a woman aged 70-85 years in good health. Both conserved end residues are part of each CDR3. Fields, in order: V gene, clone size, D gene, CDR3 length, J gene, CDR3 protein, CDR3 DNA. The D gene is left open where the match is weak. Some rows mark clone size as missing; the rest say once, few, many or name a class of expanded clone.

v_gene: TRBV4-2
abundance: -
d_gene: -
len: 13
j_gene: TRBJ1-1
CDR3aa: CASSQGEQVEAFF
CDR3nt: TGTGCCAGCAGCCAAGGTGAACAAGTTGAAGCTTTCTTT

v_gene: TRBV20-1
abundance: -
d_gene: -
len: 14
j_gene: TRBJ1-2
CDR3aa: CSARDGLSNYGYTF
CDR3nt: TGCAGTGCTAGAGACGGCCTTTCTAACTATGGCTACACCTTC

v_gene: TRBV20-1
abundance: -
d_gene: TRBD1
len: 13
j_gene: TRBJ1-2
CDR3aa: CSANEGQGQGYTF
CDR3nt: TGCAGTGCTAACGAAGGACAGGGACAGGGCTACACCTTC

v_gene: TRBV25-1
abundance: -
d_gene: -
len: 14
j_gene: TRBJ1-4
CDR3aa: CASSDPIFKEKLFF
CDR3nt: TGTGCCAGCAGTGACCCGATATTTAAAGAAAAACTGTTTTTT

v_gene: TRBV5-1
abundance: few
d_gene: -
len: 16
j_gene: TRBJ2-6
CDR3aa: CASSPGHVSGANVLTF
CDR3nt: TGCGCCAGCAGCCCCGGACACGTCTCTGGGGCCAACGTCCTGACTTTC

v_gene: TRBV7-8
abundance: few
d_gene: -
len: 14
j_gene: TRBJ2-7
CDR3aa: CASSLQASPYEQYF
CDR3nt: TGTGCCAGCAGCTTACAGGCCTCCCCCTACGAGCAGTACTTC

v_gene: TRBV29-1
abundance: -
d_gene: -
len: 11
j_gene: TRBJ1-6
CDR3aa: CGVGGNSPLHF
CDR3nt: TGCGGCGTTGGGGGGAATTCACCCCTCCACTTT

v_gene: TRBV15
abundance: -
d_gene: TRBD2
len: 16
j_gene: TRBJ2-7
CDR3aa: CATSWGLAGSSYEQYF
CDR3nt: TGTGCCACCAGCTGGGGACTAGCGGGGTCCTCCTACGAGCAGTACTTC

v_gene: TRBV11-3
abundance: -
d_gene: -
len: 14
j_gene: TRBJ2-2
CDR3aa: CASSLGSSSGELFF
CDR3nt: TGTGCCAGCAGCTTAGGATCATCGTCCGGGGAGCTGTTTTTT

v_gene: TRBV5-4
abundance: few
d_gene: TRBD1
len: 14
j_gene: TRBJ2-7
CDR3aa: CASSLDQGVGEQYF
CDR3nt: TGTGCCAGCAGCTTGGATCAGGGGGTTGGGGAGCAGTACTTC

v_gene: TRBV6-6
abundance: -
d_gene: -
len: 14
j_gene: TRBJ1-2
CDR3aa: CASSQASGGGGYTF
CDR3nt: TGTGCCAGCAGCCAAGCGAGCGGGGGAGGGGGCTACACCTTC

v_gene: TRBV4-1
abundance: -
d_gene: -
len: 13
j_gene: TRBJ1-5
CDR3aa: CASSPRGNQPQHF
CDR3nt: TGCGCCAGCAGCCCCCGCGGGAATCAGCCCCAGCATTTT

v_gene: TRBV7-2
abundance: few
d_gene: -
len: 15
j_gene: TRBJ1-1
CDR3aa: CASSLLRAMNTEAFF
CDR3nt: TGTGCCAGCAGCTTATTGCGGGCTATGAACACTGAAGCTTTCTTT

v_gene: TRBV10-3
abundance: -
d_gene: -
len: 14
j_gene: TRBJ2-3
CDR3aa: CAISLGLSPDTQYF
CDR3nt: TGTGCCATCAGTTTGGGGCTTTCCCCAGATACGCAGTATTTT

v_gene: TRBV20-1
abundance: few
d_gene: -
len: 14
j_gene: TRBJ1-1
CDR3aa: CSFQPQGRGAEAFF
CDR3nt: TGCAGTTTCCAACCACAGGGAAGAGGAGCTGAAGCTTTCTTT

v_gene: TRBV30
abundance: -
d_gene: -
len: 14
j_gene: TRBJ1-1
CDR3aa: CAWSVLRTGRRTFF
CDR3nt: TGTGCCTGGAGTGTACTACGAACAGGGCGGAGAACTTTCTTT

v_gene: TRBV15
abundance: few
d_gene: -
len: 15
j_gene: TRBJ1-1
CDR3aa: CATSRARTVNPEAFF
CDR3nt: TGTGCCACCAGCAGAGCCCGGACAGTAAACCCTGAAGCTTTCTTT

v_gene: TRBV20-1
abundance: -
d_gene: -
len: 17
j_gene: TRBJ1-4
CDR3aa: CSTERIDSRGLSEKLFF
CDR3nt: TGCAGTACTGAACGAATCGATTCGCGGGGTCTGAGTGAAAAACTGTTTTTT

v_gene: TRBV12-3/TRBV12-4
abundance: -
d_gene: -
len: 17
j_gene: TRBJ2-2
CDR3aa: CASSPSEGIPNTGGLFF
CDR3nt: TGTGCCAGCAGTCCCTCGGAGGGAATACCGAACACCGGGGGGCTGTTTTTT

v_gene: TRBV7-2
abundance: once
d_gene: TRBD1
len: 17
j_gene: TRBJ1-2
CDR3aa: CASSLGTGGNINYGYTF
CDR3nt: TGTGCCAGCAGCTTAGGGACAGGGGGTAACATTAACTATGGCTACACCTTC

v_gene: TRBV6-2/TRBV6-3
abundance: few
d_gene: -
len: 14
j_gene: TRBJ2-5
CDR3aa: CASTLHQRVETQYF
CDR3nt: TGTGCCAGCACCCTCCACCAACGGGTCGAGACCCAGTACTTC

v_gene: TRBV20-1
abundance: -
d_gene: TRBD1
len: 16
j_gene: TRBJ2-1
CDR3aa: CSALNRGPGSYNEQFF
CDR3nt: TGCAGTGCTCTGAACAGGGGTCCAGGGTCCTACAATGAGCAGTTCTTC

v_gene: TRBV18
abundance: -
d_gene: TRBD2
len: 14
j_gene: TRBJ2-7
CDR3aa: CASSSGLNSYEQYF
CDR3nt: TGTGCCAGCTCTAGCGGGTTAAATTCCTACGAGCAGTACTTC

v_gene: TRBV6-2/TRBV6-3
abundance: -
d_gene: -
len: 13
j_gene: TRBJ2-1
CDR3aa: CASRGAARGEQFF
CDR3nt: TGTGCCAGCAGGGGGGCAGCCCGAGGTGAGCAGTTCTTC

v_gene: TRBV5-1
abundance: few
d_gene: -
len: 16
j_gene: TRBJ1-4
CDR3aa: CASSLGTRGGNEKLFF
CDR3nt: TGCGCCAGCAGCTTGGGTACCCGAGGTGGCAATGAAAAACTGTTTTTT

v_gene: TRBV5-6
abundance: -
d_gene: -
len: 14
j_gene: TRBJ1-6
CDR3aa: CASSFGLNNSPLHF
CDR3nt: TGTGCCAGCAGCTTTGGGTTGAATAATTCACCCCTCCACTTT

v_gene: TRBV28
abundance: -
d_gene: TRBD1
len: 15
j_gene: TRBJ1-2
CDR3aa: CASSLSEGAVYGYTF
CDR3nt: TGTGCCAGCAGTTTATCCGAGGGGGCGGTCTATGGCTACACCTTC

v_gene: TRBV30
abundance: -
d_gene: -
len: 14
j_gene: TRBJ2-7
CDR3aa: CAWSVLSVQSEQYF
CDR3nt: TGTGCCTGGAGTGTATTGTCGGTCCAGAGCGAGCAGTACTTC

v_gene: TRBV7-6
abundance: many
d_gene: TRBD1
len: 14
j_gene: TRBJ1-1
CDR3aa: CASSAYRGGTEAFF
CDR3nt: TGTGCCAGCAGCGCTTACAGGGGAGGTACGGAAGCTTTCTTT

v_gene: TRBV5-1
abundance: -
d_gene: -
len: 14
j_gene: TRBJ1-1
CDR3aa: CASSLSAGQTEAFF
CDR3nt: TGCGCCAGCAGCTTGAGCGCAGGGCAGACTGAAGCTTTCTTT

v_gene: TRBV7-9
abundance: -
d_gene: -
len: 15
j_gene: TRBJ1-4
CDR3aa: CASRGSGAPNERLFF
CDR3nt: TGTGCCAGCAGAGGATCGGGGGCTCCTAATGAAAGACTGTTTTTT

v_gene: TRBV3-1
abundance: -
d_gene: -
len: 13
j_gene: TRBJ1-4
CDR3aa: CASGGVSDEKLFF
CDR3nt: TGTGCGAGCGGTGGTGTTTCCGACGAAAAACTGTTTTTT

v_gene: TRBV28
abundance: -
d_gene: -
len: 13
j_gene: TRBJ1-5
CDR3aa: CASSLWGAQPQHF
CDR3nt: TGTGCCAGCAGTTTGTGGGGGGCTCAGCCCCAGCATTTT

v_gene: TRBV5-1
abundance: -
d_gene: -
len: 15
j_gene: TRBJ1-4
CDR3aa: CASSLEGGIGEKLFF
CDR3nt: TGCGCCAGCAGCTTGGAGGGGGGAATAGGGGAAAAACTGTTTTTT

v_gene: TRBV7-2
abundance: -
d_gene: TRBD2
len: 16
j_gene: TRBJ2-1
CDR3aa: CASSLAGRGVYNEQFF
CDR3nt: TGTGCCAGCAGCTTAGCGGGGAGGGGTGTCTACAATGAGCAGTTCTTC

v_gene: TRBV20-1
abundance: -
d_gene: TRBD1
len: 14
j_gene: TRBJ1-5
CDR3aa: CSARDSRTGGSQHF
CDR3nt: TGCAGTGCTAGAGATTCGAGGACAGGGGGCTCCCAGCATTTT

v_gene: TRBV7-9
abundance: -
d_gene: -
len: 17
j_gene: TRBJ1-1
CDR3aa: CASVLSIGGPVATEAFF
CDR3nt: TGTGCCAGCGTCTTATCAATCGGGGGCCCGGTAGCGACTGAAGCTTTCTTT